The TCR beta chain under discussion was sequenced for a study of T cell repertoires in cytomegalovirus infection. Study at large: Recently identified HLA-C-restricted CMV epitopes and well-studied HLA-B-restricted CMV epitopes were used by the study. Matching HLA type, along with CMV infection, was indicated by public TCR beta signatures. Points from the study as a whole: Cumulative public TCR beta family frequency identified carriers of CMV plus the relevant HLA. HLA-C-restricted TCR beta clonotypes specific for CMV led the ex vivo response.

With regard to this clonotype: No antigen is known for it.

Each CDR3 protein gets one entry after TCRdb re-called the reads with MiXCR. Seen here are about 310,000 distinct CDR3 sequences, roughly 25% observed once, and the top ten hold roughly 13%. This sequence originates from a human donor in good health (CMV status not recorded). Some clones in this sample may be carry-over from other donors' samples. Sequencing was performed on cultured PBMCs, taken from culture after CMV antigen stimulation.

CDR3 sequence (DNA): TGTGCCATCAGTGAAGACAGCTCCTACGAGCAGTACTTC. This translates into CAISEDSSYEQYF. The V and J genes are TRBV10-3 and TRBJ2-7; D is perhaps TRBD1 (5 bases). This CDR3 spans 13 amino acids. The V and J ends lost 3 bases and 0 bases respectively, with 6 bases between them. Germline CDR1 reads ENHRY; CDR2 reads SYGVKD.